Each of the 13 T cell receptor beta chains below was sequenced from the same sample in a study of OX40 agonist ivuxolimab in advanced cancers. Some clones are missing from TCRdb's copy, which holds only in-frame ones; the method was immunoSEQ multiplex PCR. The sample shows fewer than 30,000 clones, 85% of them seen only once. This specimen consisted of CD4+ or CD8+ T cells sorted from blood, obtained in a trial of the OX40 agonist ivuxolimab. These receptors all come from an adult with an advanced solid tumor such as melanoma, head and neck, liver or kidney cancer.

The V call is TRBV4-1, the J call TRBJ2-5; no clear D gene. The J call is in doubt because the DNA end fits TRBJ2-7 better. CDR3 size: 13 residues. The germline gives CDR1 MGHRA, CDR2 YSYEKL. Written as DNA, the CDR3 is TGCGCCAGCAGCCGGGCTGCGAGCGACGAGCAGTACTTC. It translates to CASSRAASDEQYF.

The genes are TRBV2 and TRBJ2-1; D ambiguous. The V end was cut by 2 bases, the J end by 15 bases, with 5 bases between. In germline, CDR1 is SNHLY, CDR2 FYNNEI. CDR3 length equals 9 residues. CDR3 residues: CASSERAFF. The CDR3 bases are TGTGCCAGCAGTGAAAGAGCGTTCTTC.

J is TRBJ1-5 and V is TRBV28; TRBD1 matches at 8 bases. J was trimmed by 6 bases and V by 7 bases; bases with no gene match: 8. Germline loops: CDR1 MDHEN, CDR2 SYDVKM. This CDR3 contains 14 residues. CDR3: CASILSGGLQPQHF. CDR3 bases: TGTGCCAGCATTCTGTCAGGGGGCCTTCAGCCCCAGCATTTT.

The rearrangement links TRBV18 to TRBJ1-1; D call uncertain. The CDR3 is made up of 12 amino acids. V dropped 1 base and J dropped 8 bases, with 8 bases sitting between them. CDR1 KGHSH and CDR2 LQKENI come from the germline V gene. This CDR3 reads CASSPLAREAFF. CDR3 bases: TGTGCCAGCTCACCACTCGCCCGGGAAGCTTTCTTT.

The genes are TRBV7-6 and TRBJ2-3; TRBD2 matches at 14 bases. CDR1 and CDR2 (germline): SGHVS, FNYEAQ. This CDR3 contains 17 residues. The junction had 10 bases not matched to a gene; V was cut back by 6 bases and J by 5 bases. The CDR3, as DNA: TGTGCCAGCAGACGGATCGAGACTAGCGGGGGGGAAGATACGCAGTATTTT. It encodes CASRRIETSGGEDTQYF. Complete variable domain (other parts from reference TRBV7-6 and TRBJ2-3): GAGVSQSPRYKVTKRGQDVALRCDPISGHVSLYWYRQALGQGPEFLTYFNYEAQQDKSGLPNDRFSAERPEGSISTLTIQRTEQRDSAMYRCASRRIETSGGEDTQYFGPGTRLTVL.

The V gene is TRBV4-1, the J gene TRBJ2-7; perhaps TRBD1 as D (6 bases). This CDR3 spans 15 amino acids. Trimming pared 3 bases from V and 2 bases from J, leaving 14 bases between. Looked up from germline, CDR1 is MGHRA and CDR2 is YSYEKL. CDR3 protein: CASSQSRGSPYEQYF. The CDR3 nucleotides read TGCGCCAGCAGCCAGAGCAGGGGATCCCCCTACGAGCAGTACTTC.

The chain links TRBV7-9 to TRBJ2-3; the D is unclear. The CDR3 runs to 13 residues. V was pared by 1 base and J by 11 bases, with 13 bases between. CDR1 SEHNR and CDR2 FQNEAQ come from the germline V gene (reference sequence). CDR3 DNA sequence: TGTGCCAGCAGCTTAGGGGTTGAGCAGGAGCAGTATTTT. This encodes CASSLGVEQEQYF.

The rearrangement links TRBV10-1 to TRBJ2-7, with a tentative D call TRBD1 (6 bases). The V end lost 4 bases, the J end lost 2 bases, and 12 bases lay between the germline ends. The CDR3 length is 14 residues. Germline CDR1 is WNHNN and CDR2 is SYGVQD (reference sequence). The CDR3 DNA sequence: TGCGCCAGCAGTGCCCAAACAGGGCCCTACGAGCAGTACTTC. As protein: CASSAQTGPYEQYF.

This chain connects TRBV29-1 to TRBJ2-5; D not certain. With 5 bases removed from V and 0 bases from J, the gap between germline ends came to 10 bases. The CDR3 consists of 13 residues. Germline V CDR1 and CDR2: SQVTM, ANQGSEA. The chain's CDR3 is CSVRPVNQETQYF. The CDR3, as DNA: TGCAGCGTTCGGCCAGTAAACCAAGAGACCCAGTACTTC.

This clone appeared a few times. V is TRBV6-1 and J is TRBJ2-2; D gene unclear. There are 13 residues in the CDR3. In germline, CDR1 is MNHNS, CDR2 SASEGT. Between the trimmed V and J ends, which lost 3 bases and 5 bases, there was a span of 7 bases. Written as DNA, the CDR3 is TGTGCCAGCAGTGAGCAGATGACCGGGGAGCTGTTTTTT. Translation: CASSEQMTGELFF.

The chain has TRBV7-6 and TRBJ2-1; D is undetermined. Germline CDR1 and CDR2: SGHVS and FNYEAQ. The CDR3 has 13 amino acids. The germline V and J ends were trimmed by 6 bases and 8 bases, with 14 bases remaining between them. The CDR3 spells CASRKNSGDEQFF. The CDR3 nucleotides are TGTGCCAGCAGGAAGAACTCAGGCGATGAGCAGTTCTTC.

The J gene is TRBJ2-7, the V gene TRBV19; 9 bases map to TRBD1. The junction had 8 bases not matched to a gene; V was cut back by 3 bases and J by 5 bases. Germline CDR1 LNHDA, CDR2 SQIVND (reference sequence). The CDR3 totals 15 residues. The CDR3 nucleotides read TGTGCCAGTAGTATTTTGCCCGGACAGGGGAACGAGCAGTACTTC. Protein sequence: CASSILPGQGNEQYF.

The chain recombines TRBV18 with TRBJ2-7; D ambiguous. Germline CDR1 reads KGHSH; CDR2 reads LQKENI. The CDR3 covers 13 residues. Between the trimmed V and J ends, which lost 2 bases and 2 bases, there was a span of 7 bases. For the CDR3, the DNA is TGTGCCAGCTCACCAACGGTGACCTACGAGCAGTACTTC. Residues: CASSPTVTYEQYF.